This T cell receptor beta chain was captured by sequencing in a study of human thymus T cells. V was pared by 3 bases and J by 0 bases, with 6 bases between. Germline V lookup: CDR1 SNHLY, CDR2 FYNNEI. This CDR3 spans 13 amino acids. Whole-study findings and limits: Within thymic and blood repertoires, V and J gene usage appeared to be biased.

The repertoire was sequenced with immunoSEQ multiplex PCR; TCRdb's copy has only in-frame clones and lacks some. Found here are 54,000 or so clones, 94% of them singletons; the top ten hold approximately 6%. About this clone: Its antigen remains unknown.

This sequence originates from a boy less than two years old with a congenital heart defect but otherwise immunologically healthy. Source material: blood. V gene TRBV2 combines with J gene TRBJ2-7; unclear D gene. The DNA for the CDR3 is TGTGCCAGCAGTGACTGGACCTCCTACGAGCAGTACTTC. Its translation: CASSDWTSYEQYF.